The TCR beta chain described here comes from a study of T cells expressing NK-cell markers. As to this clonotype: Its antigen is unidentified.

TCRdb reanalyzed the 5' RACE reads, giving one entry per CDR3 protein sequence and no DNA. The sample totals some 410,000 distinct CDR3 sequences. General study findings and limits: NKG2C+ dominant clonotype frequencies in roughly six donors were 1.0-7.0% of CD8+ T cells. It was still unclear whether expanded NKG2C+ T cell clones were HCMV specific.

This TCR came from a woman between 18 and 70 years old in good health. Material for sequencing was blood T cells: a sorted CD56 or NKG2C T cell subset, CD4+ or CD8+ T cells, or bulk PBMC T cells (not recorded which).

CDR3 sequence reads: CASKTLGSVETQYF. This chain uses TRBV6-1 with TRBJ2-5. Germline V gene lookup returns CDR1 MNHNS and CDR2 SASEGT. CDR3 length: 14 residues.